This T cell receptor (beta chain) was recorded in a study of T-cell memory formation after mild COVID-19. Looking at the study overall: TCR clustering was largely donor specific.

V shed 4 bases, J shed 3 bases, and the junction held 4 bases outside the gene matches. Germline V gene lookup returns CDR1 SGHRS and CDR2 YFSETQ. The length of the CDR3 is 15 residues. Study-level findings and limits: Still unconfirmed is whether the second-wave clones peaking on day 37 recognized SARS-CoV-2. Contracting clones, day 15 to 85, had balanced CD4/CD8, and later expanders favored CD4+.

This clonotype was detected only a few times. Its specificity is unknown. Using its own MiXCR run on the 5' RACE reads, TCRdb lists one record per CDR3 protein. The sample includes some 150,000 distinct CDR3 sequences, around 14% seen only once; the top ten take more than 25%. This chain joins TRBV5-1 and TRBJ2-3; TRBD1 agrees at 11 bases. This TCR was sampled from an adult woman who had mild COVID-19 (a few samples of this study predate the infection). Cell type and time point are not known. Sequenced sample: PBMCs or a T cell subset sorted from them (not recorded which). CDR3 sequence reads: CASSTGTGGTDTQYF. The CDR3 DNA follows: TGCGCCAGCAGCACCGGGACAGGGGGAACAGATACGCAGTATTTT.